This T cell receptor beta chain was sequenced during a study of T-cell memory formation after mild COVID-19. Broader study findings: Mainly CM and EM harbored the contracting CD4+ clones; mainly EMRA harbored the CD8+ ones. Memory cells collected pre-infection included some clones that later responded, suggesting cross-reactive memory joined.

Constant-segment primers were used for 5'RACE, and the resulting TCR alpha and TCR beta cDNA libraries carried sample barcodes and UMIs. TCRdb independently ran MiXCR on the 5' RACE reads; one entry per CDR3 protein. The table has 310,000 or so distinct CDR3 sequences, about 15% seen once. This clonotype has just a few counts. Its cognate antigen is unknown. Germline assignment: CDR1 MNHEY and CDR2 SVGAGI. The CDR3 runs 16 residues. The germline V and J ends were trimmed by 0 bases and 0 bases, with 9 bases remaining between them. This sequence joins TRBV6-5 and TRBJ1-5; D unclear. Sequencing was performed on PBMCs or a T cell subset sorted from them (not recorded which). This TCR was recovered from a man younger than 30 who had mild COVID-19 (a few samples of this study predate the infection). Cell type and time point are not known. CDR3 sequence reads: CASSYSPPYSNQPQHF. The CDR3 DNA sequence: TGTGCCAGCAGTTACTCGCCGCCTTATAGCAATCAGCCCCAGCATTTT.